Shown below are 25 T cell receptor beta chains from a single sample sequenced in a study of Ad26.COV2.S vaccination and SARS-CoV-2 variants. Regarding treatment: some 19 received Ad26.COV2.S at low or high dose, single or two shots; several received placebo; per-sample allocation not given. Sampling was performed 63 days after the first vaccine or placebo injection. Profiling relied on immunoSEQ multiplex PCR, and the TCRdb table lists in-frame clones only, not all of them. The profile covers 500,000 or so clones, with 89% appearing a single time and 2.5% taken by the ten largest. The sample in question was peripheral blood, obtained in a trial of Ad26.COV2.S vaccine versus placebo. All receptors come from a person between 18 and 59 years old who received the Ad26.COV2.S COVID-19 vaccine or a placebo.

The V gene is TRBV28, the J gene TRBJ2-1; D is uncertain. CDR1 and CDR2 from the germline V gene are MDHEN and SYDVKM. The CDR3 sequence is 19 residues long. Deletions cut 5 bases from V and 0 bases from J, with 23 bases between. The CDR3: CASSPPTPLVPSSYNEQFF. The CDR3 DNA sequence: TGTGCCAGCAGTCCACCAACACCCCTAGTCCCGAGCTCCTACAATGAGCAGTTCTTC.

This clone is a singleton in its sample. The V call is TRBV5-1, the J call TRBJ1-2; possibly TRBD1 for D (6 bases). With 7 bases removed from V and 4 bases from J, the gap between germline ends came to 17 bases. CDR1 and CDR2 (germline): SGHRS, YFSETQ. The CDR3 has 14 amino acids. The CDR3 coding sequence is TGCGCCAGCGCCCCCATCCGGGACACCTATGGCTACACCTTC. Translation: CASAPIRDTYGYTF.

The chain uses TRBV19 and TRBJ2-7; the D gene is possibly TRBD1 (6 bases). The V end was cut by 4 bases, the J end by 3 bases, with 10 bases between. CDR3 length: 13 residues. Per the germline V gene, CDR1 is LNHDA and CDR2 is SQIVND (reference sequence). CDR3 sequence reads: CASSNRVGYEQYV. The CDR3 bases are TGTGCCAGTAGTAACAGGGTGGGCTACGAGCAGTACGTC.

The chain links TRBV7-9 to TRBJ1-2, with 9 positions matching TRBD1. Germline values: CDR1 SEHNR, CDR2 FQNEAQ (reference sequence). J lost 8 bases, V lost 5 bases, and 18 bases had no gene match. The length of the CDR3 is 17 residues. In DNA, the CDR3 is TGTGCCAGCAGCCCTCCGACAGGGGGGAGCCCCGGGAGAGGCTACACCTTC. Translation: CASSPPTGGSPGRGYTF.

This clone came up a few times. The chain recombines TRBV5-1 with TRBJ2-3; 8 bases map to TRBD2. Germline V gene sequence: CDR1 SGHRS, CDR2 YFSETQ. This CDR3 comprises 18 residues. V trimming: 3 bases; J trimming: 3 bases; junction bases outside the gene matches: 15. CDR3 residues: CASSSGLAASPTTDTQYF. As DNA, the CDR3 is TGCGCCAGCAGCTCCGGACTAGCCGCGTCCCCTACTACAGATACGCAGTATTTT.

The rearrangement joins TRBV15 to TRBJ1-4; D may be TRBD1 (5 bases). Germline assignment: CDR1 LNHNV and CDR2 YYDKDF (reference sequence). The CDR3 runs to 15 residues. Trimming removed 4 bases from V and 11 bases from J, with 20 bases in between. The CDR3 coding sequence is TGTGCCACCAGCACCCGGGTGAGCGGCGGACACAAACTGTTTTTT. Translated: CATSTRVSGGHKLFF. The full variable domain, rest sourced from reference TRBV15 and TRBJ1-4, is DAMVIQNPRYQVTQFGKPVTLSCSQTLNHNVMYWYQQKSSQAPKLLFHYYDKDFNNEADTPDNFQSRRPNTSFCFLDIRSPGLGDTAMYLCATSTRVSGGHKLFFGSGTQLSVL.

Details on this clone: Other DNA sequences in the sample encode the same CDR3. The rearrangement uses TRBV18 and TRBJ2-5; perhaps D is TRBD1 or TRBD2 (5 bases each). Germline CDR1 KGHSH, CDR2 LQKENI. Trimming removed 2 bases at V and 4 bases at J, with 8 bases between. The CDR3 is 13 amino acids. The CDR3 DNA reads TGTGCCAGCTCACCAGGGGCGGGAGAGACCCAGTACTTC. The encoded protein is CASSPGAGETQYF.

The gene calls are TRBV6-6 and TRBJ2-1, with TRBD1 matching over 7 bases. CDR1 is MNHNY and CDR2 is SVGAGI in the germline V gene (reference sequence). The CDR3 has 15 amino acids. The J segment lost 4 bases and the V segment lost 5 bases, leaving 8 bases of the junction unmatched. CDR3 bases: TGTGCCAGCAGTCCCCCGGGACAGAGTTACAATGAGCAGTTCTTC. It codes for CASSPPGQSYNEQFF.

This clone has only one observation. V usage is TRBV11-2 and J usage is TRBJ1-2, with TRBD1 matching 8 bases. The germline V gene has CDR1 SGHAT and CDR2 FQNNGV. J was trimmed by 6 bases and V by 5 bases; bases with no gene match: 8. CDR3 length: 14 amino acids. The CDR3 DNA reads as TGTGCCAGCAGCCGAGACAGGGGAAGCGATGGCTACACCTTC. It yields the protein CASSRDRGSDGYTF.

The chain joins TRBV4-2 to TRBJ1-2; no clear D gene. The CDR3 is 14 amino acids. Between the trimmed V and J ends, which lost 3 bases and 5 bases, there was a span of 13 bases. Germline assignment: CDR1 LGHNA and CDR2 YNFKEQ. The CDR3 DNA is TGTGCCAGCAGCCAGTCAGGTCCGCCTTATGGCTACACCTTC. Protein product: CASSQSGPPYGYTF.

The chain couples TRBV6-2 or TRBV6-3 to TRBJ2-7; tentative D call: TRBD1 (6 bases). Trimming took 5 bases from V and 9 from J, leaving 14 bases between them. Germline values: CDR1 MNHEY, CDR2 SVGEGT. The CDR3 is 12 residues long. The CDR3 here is CASSPDSSGQYF. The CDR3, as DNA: TGTGCCAGCAGTCCGGACAGTTCAGGGCAGTACTTC.

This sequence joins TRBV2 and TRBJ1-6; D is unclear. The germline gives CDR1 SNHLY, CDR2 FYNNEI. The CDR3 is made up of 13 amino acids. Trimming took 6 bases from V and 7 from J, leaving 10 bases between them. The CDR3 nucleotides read TGTGCCAGCAGCGATAGATCGAATTCACCCCTCCACTTT. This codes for CASSDRSNSPLHF. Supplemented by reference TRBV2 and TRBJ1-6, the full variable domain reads EPEVTQTPSHQVTQMGQEVILRCVPISNHLYFYWYRQILGQKVEFLVSFYNNEISEKSEIFDDQFSVERPDGSNFTLKIRSTKLEDSAMYFCASSDRSNSPLHFGNGTRLTVT.

The CDR3 is CASFPGGGAIVSQETQYF. CDR3 sequence (DNA): TGTGCCAGCTTCCCGGGCGGGGGGGCCATCGTCTCCCAAGAGACCCAGTACTTC. The J gene is TRBJ2-5, the V gene TRBV25-1, with 9 bases lining up with TRBD2. V lost 8 bases, J lost 1 base, and 17 bases stayed unmatched. Germline CDR1 MGHDK, CDR2 SYGVNS. The CDR3 sequence is 18 residues long. Complete variable domain (other parts from reference TRBV25-1 and TRBJ2-5): EADIYQTPRYLVIGTGKKITLECSQTMGHDKMYWYQQDPGMELHLIHYSYGVNSTEKGDLSSESTVSRIRTEHFPLTLESARPSHTSQYLCASFPGGGAIVSQETQYFGPGTRLLVL.

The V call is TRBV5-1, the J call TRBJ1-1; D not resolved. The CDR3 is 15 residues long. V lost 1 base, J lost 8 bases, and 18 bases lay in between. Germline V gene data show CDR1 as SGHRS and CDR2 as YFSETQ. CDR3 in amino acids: CASSLSGRTRGEAFF. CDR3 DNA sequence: TGCGCCAGCAGCTTGTCCGGCAGGACCCGAGGAGAAGCTTTCTTT. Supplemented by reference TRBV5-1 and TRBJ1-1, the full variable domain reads KAGVTQTPRYLIKTRGQQVTLSCSPISGHRSVSWYQQTPGQGLQFLFEYFSETQRNKGNFPGRFSGRQFSNSRSEMNVSTLELGDSALYLCASSLSGRTRGEAFFGQGTRLTVV.

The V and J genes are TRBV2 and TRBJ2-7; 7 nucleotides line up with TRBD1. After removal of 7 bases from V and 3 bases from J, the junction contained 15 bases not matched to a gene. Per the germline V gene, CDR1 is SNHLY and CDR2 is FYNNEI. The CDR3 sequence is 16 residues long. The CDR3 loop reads CASTPLPGQSDYEQYF. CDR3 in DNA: TGTGCCAGCACCCCCTTACCGGGACAGAGCGACTACGAGCAGTACTTC.

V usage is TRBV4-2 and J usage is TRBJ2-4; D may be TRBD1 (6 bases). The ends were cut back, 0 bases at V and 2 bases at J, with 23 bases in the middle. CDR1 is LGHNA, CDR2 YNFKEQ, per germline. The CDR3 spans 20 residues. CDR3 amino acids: CASSQDVGAVVRGTKNIQYF. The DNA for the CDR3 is TGTGCCAGCAGCCAAGATGTGGGTGCGGTGGTGAGGGGGACCAAAAACATTCAGTACTTC.

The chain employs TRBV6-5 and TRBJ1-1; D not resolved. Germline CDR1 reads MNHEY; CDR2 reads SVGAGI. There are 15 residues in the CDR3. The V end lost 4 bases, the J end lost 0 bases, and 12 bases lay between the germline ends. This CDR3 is CASSSFPQMNTEAFF. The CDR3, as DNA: TGTGCCAGCAGTTCCTTCCCTCAGATGAACACTGAAGCTTTCTTT.

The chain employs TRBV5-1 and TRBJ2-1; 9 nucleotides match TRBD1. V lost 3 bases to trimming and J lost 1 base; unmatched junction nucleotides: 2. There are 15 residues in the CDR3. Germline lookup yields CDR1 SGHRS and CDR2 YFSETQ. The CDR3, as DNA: TGCGCCAGCAGCTACGGACAGGGGTCCTACAATGAGCAGTTCTTC. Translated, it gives CASSYGQGSYNEQFF.

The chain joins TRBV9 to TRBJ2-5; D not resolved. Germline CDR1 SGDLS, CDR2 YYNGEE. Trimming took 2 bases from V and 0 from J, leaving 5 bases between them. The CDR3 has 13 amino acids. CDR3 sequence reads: CASSVDNQETQYF. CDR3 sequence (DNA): TGTGCCAGCAGCGTTGACAACCAAGAGACCCAGTACTTC.

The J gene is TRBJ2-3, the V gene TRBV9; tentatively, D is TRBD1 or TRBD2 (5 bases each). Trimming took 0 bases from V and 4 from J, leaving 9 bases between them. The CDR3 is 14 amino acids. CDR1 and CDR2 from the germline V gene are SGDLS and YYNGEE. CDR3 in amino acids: CASSVVTGPDTQYF. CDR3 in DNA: TGTGCCAGCAGCGTAGTGACGGGGCCAGATACGCAGTATTTT.

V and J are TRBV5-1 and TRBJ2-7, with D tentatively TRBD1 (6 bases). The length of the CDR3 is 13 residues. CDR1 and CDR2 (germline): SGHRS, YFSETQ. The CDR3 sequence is CASSLDGAGAIAV. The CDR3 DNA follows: TGCGCCAGCAGCTTGGATGGCGCAGGGGCGATTGCCGTC.

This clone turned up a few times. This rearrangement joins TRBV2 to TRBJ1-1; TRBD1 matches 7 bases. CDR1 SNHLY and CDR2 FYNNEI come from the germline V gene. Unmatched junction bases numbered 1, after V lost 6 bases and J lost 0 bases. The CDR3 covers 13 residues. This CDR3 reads CASRDRVNTEAFF. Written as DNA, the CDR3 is TGTGCCAGCAGAGACAGGGTGAACACTGAAGCTTTCTTT.

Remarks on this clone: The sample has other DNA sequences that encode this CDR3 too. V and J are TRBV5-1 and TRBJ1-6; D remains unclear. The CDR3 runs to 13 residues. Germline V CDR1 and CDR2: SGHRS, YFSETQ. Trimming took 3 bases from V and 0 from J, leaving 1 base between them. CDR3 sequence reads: CASSSSYNSPLHF. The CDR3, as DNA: TGCGCCAGCAGCTCCTCCTATAATTCACCCCTCCACTTT.

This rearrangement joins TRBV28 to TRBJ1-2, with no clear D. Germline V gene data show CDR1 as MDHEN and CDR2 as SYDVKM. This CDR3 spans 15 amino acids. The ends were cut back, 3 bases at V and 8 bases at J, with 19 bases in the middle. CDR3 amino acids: CASSFVRERGWGYTF. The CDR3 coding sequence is TGTGCCAGCAGTTTTGTTAGGGAGAGAGGGTGGGGCTACACCTTC.

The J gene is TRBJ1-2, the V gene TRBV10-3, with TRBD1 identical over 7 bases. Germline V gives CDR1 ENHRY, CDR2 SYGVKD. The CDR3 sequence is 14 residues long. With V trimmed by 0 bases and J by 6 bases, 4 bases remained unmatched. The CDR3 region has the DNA TGTGCCATCAGTGAGTCTATAGGGGGCAATGGCTACACCTTC. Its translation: CAISESIGGNGYTF.